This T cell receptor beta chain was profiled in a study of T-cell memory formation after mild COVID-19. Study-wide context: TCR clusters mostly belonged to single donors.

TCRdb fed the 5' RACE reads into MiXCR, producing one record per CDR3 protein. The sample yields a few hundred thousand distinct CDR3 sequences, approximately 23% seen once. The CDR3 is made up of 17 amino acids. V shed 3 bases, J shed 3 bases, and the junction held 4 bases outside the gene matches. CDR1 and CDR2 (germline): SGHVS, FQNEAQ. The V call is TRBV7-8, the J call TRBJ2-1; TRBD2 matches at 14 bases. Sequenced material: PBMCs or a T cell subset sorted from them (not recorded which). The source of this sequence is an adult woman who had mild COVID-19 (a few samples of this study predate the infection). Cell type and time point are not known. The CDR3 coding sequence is TGTGCCAGCAGCTTTATGACTAGCGGGGGGGTCTACAATGAGCAGTTCTTC. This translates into CASSFMTSGGVYNEQFF. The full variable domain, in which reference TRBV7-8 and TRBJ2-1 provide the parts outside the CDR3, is GAGVSQSPRYKVAKRGQDVALRCDPISGHVSLFWYQQALGQGPEFLTYFQNEAQLDKSGLPSDRFFAERPEGSVSTLKIQRTQQEDSAVYLCASSFMTSGGVYNEQFFGPGTRLTVL.